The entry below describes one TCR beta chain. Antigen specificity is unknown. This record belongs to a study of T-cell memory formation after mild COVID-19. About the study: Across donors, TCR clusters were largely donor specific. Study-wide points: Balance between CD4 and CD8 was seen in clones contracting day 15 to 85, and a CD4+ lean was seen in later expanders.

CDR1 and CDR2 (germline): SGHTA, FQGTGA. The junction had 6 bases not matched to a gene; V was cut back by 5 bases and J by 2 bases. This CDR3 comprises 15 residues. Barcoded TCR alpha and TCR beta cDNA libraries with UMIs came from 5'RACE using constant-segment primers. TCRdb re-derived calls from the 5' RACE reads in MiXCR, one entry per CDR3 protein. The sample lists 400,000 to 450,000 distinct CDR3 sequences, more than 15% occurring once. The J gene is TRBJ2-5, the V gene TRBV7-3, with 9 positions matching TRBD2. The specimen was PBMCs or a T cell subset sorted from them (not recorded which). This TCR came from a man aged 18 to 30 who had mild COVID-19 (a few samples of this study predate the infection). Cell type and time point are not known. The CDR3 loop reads CASSAGGRRQETQYF. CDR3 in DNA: TGTGCCAGCAGCGCGGGGGGGCGCAGGCAAGAGACCCAGTACTTC. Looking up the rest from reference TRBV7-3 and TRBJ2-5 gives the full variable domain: GAGVSQTPSNKVTEKGKYVELRCDPISGHTALYWYRQSLGQGPEFLIYFQGTGAADDSGLPNDRFFAVRPEGSVSTLKIQRTERGDSAVYLCASSAGGRRQETQYFGPGTRLLVL.